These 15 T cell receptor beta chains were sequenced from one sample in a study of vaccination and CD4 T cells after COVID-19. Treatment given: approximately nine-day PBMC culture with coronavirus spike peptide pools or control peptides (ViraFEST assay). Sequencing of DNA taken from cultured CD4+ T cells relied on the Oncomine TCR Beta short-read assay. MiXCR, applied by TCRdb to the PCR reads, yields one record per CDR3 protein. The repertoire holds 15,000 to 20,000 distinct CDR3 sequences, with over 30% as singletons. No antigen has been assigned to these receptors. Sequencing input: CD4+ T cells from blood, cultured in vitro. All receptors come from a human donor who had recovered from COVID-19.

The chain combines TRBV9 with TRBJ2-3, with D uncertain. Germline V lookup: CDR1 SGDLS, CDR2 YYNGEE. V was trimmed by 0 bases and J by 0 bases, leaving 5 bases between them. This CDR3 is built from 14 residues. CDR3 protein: CASSVGSSTDTQYF. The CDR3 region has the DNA TGTGCCAGCAGCGTAGGGAGTAGCACAGATACGCAGTATTTT.

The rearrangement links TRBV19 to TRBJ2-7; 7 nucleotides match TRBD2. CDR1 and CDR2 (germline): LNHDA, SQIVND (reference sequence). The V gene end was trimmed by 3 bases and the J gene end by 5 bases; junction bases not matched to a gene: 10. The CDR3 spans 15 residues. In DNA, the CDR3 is TGTGCCAGTAGTATGGCGGGAGAGGCTTATGACGAGCAGTACTTC. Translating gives CASSMAGEAYDEQYF.

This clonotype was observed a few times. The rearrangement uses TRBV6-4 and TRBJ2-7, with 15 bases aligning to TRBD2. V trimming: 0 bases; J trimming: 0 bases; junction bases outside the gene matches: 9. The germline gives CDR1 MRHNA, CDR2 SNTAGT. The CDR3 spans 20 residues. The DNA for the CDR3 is TGTGCCAGCAGTGACTCACCCCCAGGACTAGCGGGAGGGCTCTCCTACGAGCAGTACTTC. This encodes CASSDSPPGLAGGLSYEQYF.

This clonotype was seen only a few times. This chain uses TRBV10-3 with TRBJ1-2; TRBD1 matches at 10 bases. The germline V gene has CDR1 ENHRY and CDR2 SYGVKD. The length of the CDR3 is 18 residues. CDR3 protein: CATPTAGTGDPWGYGYTF. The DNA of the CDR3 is TGTGCAACCCCCACAGCCGGGACAGGGGACCCTTGGGGGTATGGCTACACCTTC.

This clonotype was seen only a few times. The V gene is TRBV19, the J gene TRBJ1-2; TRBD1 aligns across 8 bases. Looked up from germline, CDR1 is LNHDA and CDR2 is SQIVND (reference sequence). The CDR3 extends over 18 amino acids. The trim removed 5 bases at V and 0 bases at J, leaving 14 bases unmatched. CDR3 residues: CASSHKAGQADPNYGYTF. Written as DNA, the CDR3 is TGTGCCAGTAGTCATAAGGCGGGACAGGCAGATCCTAACTATGGCTACACCTTC.

The CDR3 reads CASSSGLAVYQETQYF. CDR3 coding DNA: TGTGCCAGCAGTTCGGGACTAGCGGTTTACCAAGAGACCCAGTACTTC. The V call is TRBV6-5, the J call TRBJ2-5; 11 nucleotides match TRBD2. Germline CDR1 is MNHEY and CDR2 is SVGAGI. Trimming took 4 bases from V and 0 from J; bases not matched to a gene: 4. CDR3 length equals 16 residues.

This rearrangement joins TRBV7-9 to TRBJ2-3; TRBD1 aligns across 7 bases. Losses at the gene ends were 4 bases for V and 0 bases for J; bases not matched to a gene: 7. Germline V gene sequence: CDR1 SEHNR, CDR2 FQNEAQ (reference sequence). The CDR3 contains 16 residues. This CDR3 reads CASSSPWGQSTDTQYF. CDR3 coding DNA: TGTGCCAGCAGCTCGCCATGGGGACAGAGCACAGATACGCAGTATTTT.

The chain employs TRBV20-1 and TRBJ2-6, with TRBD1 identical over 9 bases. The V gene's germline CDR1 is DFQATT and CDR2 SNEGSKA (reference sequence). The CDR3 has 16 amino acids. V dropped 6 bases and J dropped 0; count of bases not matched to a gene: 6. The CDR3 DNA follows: TGCAGTGCCCTACCGGGACAGGGCTCTGGGGCCAACGTCCTGACTTTC. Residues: CSALPGQGSGANVLTF.

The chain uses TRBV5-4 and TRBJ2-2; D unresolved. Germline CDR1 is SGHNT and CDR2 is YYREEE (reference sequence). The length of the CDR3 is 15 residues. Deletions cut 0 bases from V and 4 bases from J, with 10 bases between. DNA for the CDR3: TGTGCCAGCAGCTTGGCGGTACACAGCACCGGGGAGCTGTTTTTT. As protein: CASSLAVHSTGELFF.

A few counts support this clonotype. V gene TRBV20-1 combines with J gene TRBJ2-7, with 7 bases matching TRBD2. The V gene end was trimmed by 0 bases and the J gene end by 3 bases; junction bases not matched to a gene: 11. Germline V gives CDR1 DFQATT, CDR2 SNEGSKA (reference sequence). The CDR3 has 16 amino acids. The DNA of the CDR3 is TGCAGTGCTAGAGATTTTGCCGCTAGCGGAATCTACGAGCAGTACTTC. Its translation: CSARDFAASGIYEQYF.

The CDR3 nucleotides are TGCAGTGCTAGAGATTTGGCTAGCGGGAGCTACGAGCAGTACTTC. This gives the protein CSARDLASGSYEQYF. The chain joins TRBV20-1 to TRBJ2-7; 10 nucleotides match TRBD2. The germline V gene has CDR1 DFQATT and CDR2 SNEGSKA (reference sequence). Losses at the gene ends were 0 bases for V and 3 bases for J; bases not matched to a gene: 5. This CDR3 spans 15 amino acids.

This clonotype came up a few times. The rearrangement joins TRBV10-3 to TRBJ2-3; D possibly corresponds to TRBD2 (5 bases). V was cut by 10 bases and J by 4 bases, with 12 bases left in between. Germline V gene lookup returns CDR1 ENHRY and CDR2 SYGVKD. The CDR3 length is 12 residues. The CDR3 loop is CATTGFSDTQYF. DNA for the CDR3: TGTGCCACCACGGGATTTTCAGATACGCAGTATTTT.

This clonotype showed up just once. The CDR3 coding sequence is TGCGCCAGCAGCCAAGGCAGGGGGCTGAGGGACACTGAAGCTTTCTTT. This encodes CASSQGRGLRDTEAFF. The rearrangement links TRBV4-1 to TRBJ1-1; TRBD1 agrees at 8 bases. The germline V gene has CDR1 MGHRA and CDR2 YSYEKL. J lost 3 bases, V lost 1 base, and 7 bases had no gene match. This CDR3 has 16 amino acids.

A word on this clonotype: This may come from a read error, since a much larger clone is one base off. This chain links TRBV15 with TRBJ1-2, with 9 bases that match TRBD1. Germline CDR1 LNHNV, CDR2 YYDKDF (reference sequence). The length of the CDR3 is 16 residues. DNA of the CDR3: TGTGCCACCAGCGGAGATCGCGGGACAGGGTCCTATGGCTACACCTTC. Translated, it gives CATSGDRGTGSYGYTF.

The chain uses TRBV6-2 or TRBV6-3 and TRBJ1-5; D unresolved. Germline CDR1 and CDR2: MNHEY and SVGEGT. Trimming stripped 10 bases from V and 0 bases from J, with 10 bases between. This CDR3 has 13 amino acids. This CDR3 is CATVSSSNQPQHF. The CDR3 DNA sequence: TGTGCCACTGTCAGTAGTAGCAATCAGCCCCAGCATTTT.